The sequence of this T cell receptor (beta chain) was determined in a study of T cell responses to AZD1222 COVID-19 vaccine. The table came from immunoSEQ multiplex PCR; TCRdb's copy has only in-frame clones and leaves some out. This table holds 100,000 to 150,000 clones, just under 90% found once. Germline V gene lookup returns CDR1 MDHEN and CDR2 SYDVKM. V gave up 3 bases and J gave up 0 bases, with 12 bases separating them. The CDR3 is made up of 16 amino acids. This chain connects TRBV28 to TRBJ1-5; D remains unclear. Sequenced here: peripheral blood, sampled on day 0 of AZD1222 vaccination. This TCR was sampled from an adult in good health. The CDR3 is CASSLSSGYSNQPQHF. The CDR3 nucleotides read TGTGCCAGCAGTTTGTCTTCTGGTTATAGCAATCAGCCCCAGCATTTT.